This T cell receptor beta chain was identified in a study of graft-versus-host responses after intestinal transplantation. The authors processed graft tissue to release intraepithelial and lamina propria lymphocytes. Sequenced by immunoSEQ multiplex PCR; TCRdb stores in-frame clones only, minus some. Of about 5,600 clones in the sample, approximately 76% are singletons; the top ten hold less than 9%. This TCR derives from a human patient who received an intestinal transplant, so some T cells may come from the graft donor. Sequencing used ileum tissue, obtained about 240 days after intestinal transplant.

CDR3 coding DNA: TGTGCCAGCAGTGAAAGGCGCAGGGTATCCTACGAGCAGTACTTC. Its protein product is CASSERRRVSYEQYF. The chain uses TRBV6-1 and TRBJ2-7, with D perhaps matching TRBD1 (5 bases). Trimming took 2 bases from V and 1 from J, leaving 12 bases between them. This CDR3 contains 15 residues. Germline V gives CDR1 MNHNS, CDR2 SASEGT.